The 7 T cell receptor beta chains below come from one sample, sequenced in a study of tumor and adjacent non-tumor tissue in lung cancer. RNA was extracted from bulk tissue without any cell sorting. This non-tumor lung sample came from over 3 cm beyond the tumor edge. The library came from three nested PCR rounds adapted from ARM-PCR protocols. Via MiXCR, TCRdb re-called the multiplex PCR reads, giving one row per CDR3 protein. The data contain about 76,000 distinct CDR3 sequences, 65% to 85% of them singletons. Sample: distant non-tumor lung tissue. These receptors were collected from a man in his sixties with non-small cell lung cancer.

Details on this clonotype: One end of the junction is discordant with germline, which a read error may explain. This chain joins TRBV4-2 and TRBJ2-7; TRBD2 matches at 8 bases. Germline V lookup: CDR1 LGHNA, CDR2 YNFKEQ. CDR3 length equals 16 residues. CDR3 bases: TGTGCCAGCAGCCAAGATATCGGGGGGGCTTCCCACGAGCAATACTTC. It yields the protein CASSQDIGGASHEQYF.

As for this clonotype: Its ends do not fully match the called genes, so a read error is possible. The chain combines TRBV5-6 with TRBJ1-1; possible D gene TRBD1, 5 bases. The germline gives CDR1 SGHDT, CDR2 YYEEEE. The CDR3 totals 13 residues. In nucleotides, the CDR3 is TGTGTCAGCAGCTTGCTTCAGGGCAGTAAAGCTTCCTTT. Protein: CVSSLLQGSKASF. The entire variable domain, with the rest obtained from reference TRBV5-6 and TRBJ1-1, is as follows: DAGVTQSPTHLIKTRGQQVTLRCSPKSGHDTVSWYQQALGQGPQFIFQYYEEEERQRGNFPDRFSGHQFPNYSSELNVNALLLGDSALYLCVSSLLQGSKASFGQGTRLTVV.

As concerns this clonotype: A read error may produce the germline difference seen at one junction end. The CDR3 region has the DNA TGTGCTAGCAGCCAAGACGGACGGGGGTACAATGAGCAGTTCTTC. Translating it yields CASSQDGRGYNEQFF. The chain joins TRBV11-2 to TRBJ2-1; the D gene is possibly TRBD2 (6 bases). From germline, CDR1 is SGHAT and CDR2 FQNNGV. This CDR3 is 15 amino acids long.

Concerning this clonotype: The germline gene is not matched at one end of the junction; a read error may be the cause. V and J are TRBV29-1 and TRBJ2-4; tentatively, D is TRBD2 (6 bases). Germline-derived CDR1 and CDR2 are SQVTM and ANQGSEA. This CDR3 has 11 residues. CDR3 region: CSGGRGNIQYF. CDR3 DNA: TGTAGCGGAGGGAGAGGAAACATTCAGTACTTC.

The CDR3 sequence: CASSPLWGMETQYF. CDR3 nucleotide sequence: TGTGCCAGCAGCCCTCTTTGGGGAATGGAGACCCAGTACTTC. V usage is TRBV14 and J usage is TRBJ2-5; D remains unclear. The CDR3 length is 14 residues. Germline V gene lookup returns CDR1 SGHDN and CDR2 FVKESK. Trimming left V 4 bases short and J 5 bases short, with 14 bases between.

This clonotype was counted between two and nine times. A read error may explain this, as a much larger clone is one base away. The gene calls are TRBV20-1 and TRBJ2-7, with a weak D call TRBD1 (5 bases). The CDR3 is 18 amino acids. Germline lookup yields CDR1 DFQATT and CDR2 SNEGSKA (reference sequence). Trimming left V 3 bases short and J 1 base short, with 25 bases between. The DNA for the CDR3 is TGCAGTGCTAGGCTTCTCAAGGCCTCAGGGTCCCCTTCCTACGAGCAGTACTTC. Its protein product is CSARLLKASGSPSYEQYF.

This clonotype has only one observation. As the CDR3 is not closed by the conserved phenylalanine or tryptophan, this likely results from a read error. Because the CDR3's place on the DNA is in doubt, the DNA is left out and the CDR3 is given as listed by TCRdb. The chain couples TRBV6-5 to TRBJ2-6; TRBD2, the D gene given by the table, was not confirmed from the DNA. The germline V gene has CDR1 MNHEY and CDR2 SVGAGI. The CDR3 has 17 residues if both end residues are counted. The CDR3 is CASSLTGASSGANVMTL.